The T cell receptor beta chain described here comes from a study of cytomegalovirus exposure and HLA in healthy donors. Study-level points and caveats: Specificity for CMV antigens was confirmed in vitro for a few of the CMV-associated chains. With further analysis later on, most CMV-associated TCR beta chains appeared HLA-restricted.

The PCR ran on 60 Vbeta and 13 Jbeta primers. Sequencing used immunoSEQ multiplex PCR; TCRdb keeps in-frame clones, though not all of them. Of about 120,000 clones listed, less than 80% are singletons. Points on this clone: What it binds is not known.

The specimen was PBMCs. This clonotype originated in a middle-aged man in good health and CMV-seropositive.

The CDR3 region has the DNA TGTGCCAGCAGGAGGGTTGTTGTCCAAGAGACCCAGTACTTC. This gives the protein CASRRVVVQETQYF. The chain links TRBV5-8 to TRBJ2-5; TRBD2 might be the D (5 bases). The CDR3 is 14 amino acids. Germline CDR1 and CDR2: SGHTS and YDEGEE. V dropped 5 bases and J dropped 1 base, with 12 bases sitting between them.